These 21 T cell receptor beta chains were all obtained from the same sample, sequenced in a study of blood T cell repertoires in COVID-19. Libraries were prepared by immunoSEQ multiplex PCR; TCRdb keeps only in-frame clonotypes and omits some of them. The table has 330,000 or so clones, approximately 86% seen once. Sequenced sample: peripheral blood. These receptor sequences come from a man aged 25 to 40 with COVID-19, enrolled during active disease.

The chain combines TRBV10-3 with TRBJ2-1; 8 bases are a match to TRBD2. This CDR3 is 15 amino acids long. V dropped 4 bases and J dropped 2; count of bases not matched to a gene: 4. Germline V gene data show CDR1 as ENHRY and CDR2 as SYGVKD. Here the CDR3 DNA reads TGTGCCATCAGTGGGAAGCGGGGGCCCTACAATGAGCAGTTCTTC. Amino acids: CAISGKRGPYNEQFF.

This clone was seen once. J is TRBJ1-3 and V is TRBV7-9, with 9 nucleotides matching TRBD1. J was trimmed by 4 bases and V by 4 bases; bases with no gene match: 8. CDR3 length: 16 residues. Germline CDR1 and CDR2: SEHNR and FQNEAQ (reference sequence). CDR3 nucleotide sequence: TGTGCCAGCAGCTCAACTACAGGGGGCCCAGGAAACACCATATATTTT. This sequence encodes CASSSTTGGPGNTIYF. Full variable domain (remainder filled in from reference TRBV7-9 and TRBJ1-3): DTGVSQNPRHKITKRGQNVTFRCDPISEHNRLYWYRQTLGQGPEFLTYFQNEAQLEKSRLLSDRFSAERPKGSFSTLEIQRTEQGDSAMYLCASSSTTGGPGNTIYFGEGSWLTVV.

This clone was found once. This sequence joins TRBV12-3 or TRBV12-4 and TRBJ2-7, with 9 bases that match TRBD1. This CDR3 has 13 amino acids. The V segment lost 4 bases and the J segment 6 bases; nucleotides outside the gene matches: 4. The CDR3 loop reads CASSWGQGGEQYF. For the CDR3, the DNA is TGTGCCAGCAGTTGGGGACAGGGCGGCGAGCAGTACTTC.

The CDR3 loop is CSDSTTGNTEAFF. For the CDR3, the DNA is TGCAGCGACTCGACGACAGGGAACACTGAAGCTTTCTTT. This rearrangement joins TRBV29-1 to TRBJ1-1; D is perhaps TRBD1 (6 bases). V was cut by 7 bases and J by 1 base, with 13 bases left in between. There are 13 residues in the CDR3. Germline assignment: CDR1 SQVTM and CDR2 ANQGSEA. Full variable domain (missing parts from reference TRBV29-1 and TRBJ1-1): SAVISQKPSRDICQRGTSLTIQCQVDSQVTMMFWYRQQPGQSLTLIATANQGSEATYESGFVIDKFPISRPNLTFSTLTVSNMSPEDSSIYLCSDSTTGNTEAFFGQGTRLTVV.

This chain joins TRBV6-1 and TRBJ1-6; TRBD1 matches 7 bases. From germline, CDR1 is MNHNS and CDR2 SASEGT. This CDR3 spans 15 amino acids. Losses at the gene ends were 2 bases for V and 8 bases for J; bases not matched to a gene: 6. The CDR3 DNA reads TGTGCCAGCAGTGAACGGGGACAGATGGATTCACCCCTCCACTTT. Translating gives CASSERGQMDSPLHF.

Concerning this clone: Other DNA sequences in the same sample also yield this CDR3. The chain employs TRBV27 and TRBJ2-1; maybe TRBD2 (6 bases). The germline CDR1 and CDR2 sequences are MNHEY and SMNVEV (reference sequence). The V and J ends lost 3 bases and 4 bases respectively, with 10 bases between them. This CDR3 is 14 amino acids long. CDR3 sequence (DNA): TGTGCCAGCAGTTTCGTTGCGGGGTACAATGAGCAGTTCTTC. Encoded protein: CASSFVAGYNEQFF.

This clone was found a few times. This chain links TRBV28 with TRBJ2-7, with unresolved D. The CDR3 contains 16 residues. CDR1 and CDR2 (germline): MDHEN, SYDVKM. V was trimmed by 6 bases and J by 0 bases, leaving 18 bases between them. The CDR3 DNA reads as TGTGCCAGCAGCTTCCACTTAACCCACCTCTCCTACGAGCAGTACTTC. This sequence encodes CASSFHLTHLSYEQYF.

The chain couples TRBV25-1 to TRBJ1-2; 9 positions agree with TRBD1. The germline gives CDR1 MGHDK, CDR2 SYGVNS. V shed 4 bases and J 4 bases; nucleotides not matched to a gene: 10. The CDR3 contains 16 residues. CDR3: CASSGTGTGRRYGYTF. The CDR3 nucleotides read TGTGCCAGCAGTGGCACCGGGACAGGGAGGCGCTATGGCTACACCTTC.

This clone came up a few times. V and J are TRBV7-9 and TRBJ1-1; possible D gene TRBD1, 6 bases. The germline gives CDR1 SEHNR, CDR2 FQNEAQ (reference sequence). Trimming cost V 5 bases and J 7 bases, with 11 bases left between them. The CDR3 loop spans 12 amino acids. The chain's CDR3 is CASSIGQNEAFF. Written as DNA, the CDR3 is TGTGCCAGCAGCATCGGACAGAATGAAGCTTTCTTT.

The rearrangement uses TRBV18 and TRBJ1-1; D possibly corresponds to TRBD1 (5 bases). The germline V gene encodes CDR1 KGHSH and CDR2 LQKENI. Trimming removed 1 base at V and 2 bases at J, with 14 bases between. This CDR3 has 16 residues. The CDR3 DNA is TGTGCCAGCTCACCACGTTTAGACAGCGAAAACACTGAAGCTTTCTTT. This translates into CASSPRLDSENTEAFF.

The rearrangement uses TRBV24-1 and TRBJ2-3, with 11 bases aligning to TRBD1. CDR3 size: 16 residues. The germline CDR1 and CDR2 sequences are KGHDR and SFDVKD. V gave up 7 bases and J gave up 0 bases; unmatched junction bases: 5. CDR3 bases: TGTGCCACCAGACCCGGACAGGGGGCGAGCACAGATACGCAGTATTTT. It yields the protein CATRPGQGASTDTQYF.

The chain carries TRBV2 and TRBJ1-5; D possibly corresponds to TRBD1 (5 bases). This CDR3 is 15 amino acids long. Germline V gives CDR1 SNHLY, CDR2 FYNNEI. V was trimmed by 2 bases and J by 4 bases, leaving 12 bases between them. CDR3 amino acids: CASSESAGWNQPQHF. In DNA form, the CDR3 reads TGTGCCAGCAGTGAATCGGCAGGGTGGAATCAGCCCCAGCATTTT. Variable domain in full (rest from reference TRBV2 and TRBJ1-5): EPEVTQTPSHQVTQMGQEVILRCVPISNHLYFYWYRQILGQKVEFLVSFYNNEISEKSEIFDDQFSVERPDGSNFTLKIRSTKLEDSAMYFCASSESAGWNQPQHFGDGTRLSIL.

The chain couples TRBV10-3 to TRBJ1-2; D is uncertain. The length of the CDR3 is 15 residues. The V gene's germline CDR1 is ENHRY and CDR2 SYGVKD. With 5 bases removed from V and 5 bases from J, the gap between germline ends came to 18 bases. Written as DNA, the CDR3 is TGTGCCATCAGTTCTTCGGATATGGAGGGATATGGCTACACCTTC. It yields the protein CAISSSDMEGYGYTF.

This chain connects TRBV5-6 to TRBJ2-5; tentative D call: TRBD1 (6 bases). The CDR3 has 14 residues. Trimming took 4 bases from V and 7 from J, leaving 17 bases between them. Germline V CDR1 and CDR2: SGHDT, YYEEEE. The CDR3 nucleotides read TGTGCCAGCAGCCTAGGACAGCTTGTCGGGACCCAGTACTTC. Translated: CASSLGQLVGTQYF.

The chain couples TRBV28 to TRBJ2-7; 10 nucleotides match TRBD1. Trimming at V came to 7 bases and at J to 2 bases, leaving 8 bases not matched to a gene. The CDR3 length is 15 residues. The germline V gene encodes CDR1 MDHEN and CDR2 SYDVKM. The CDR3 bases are TGTGCCAGCACAACGGGCGGGACAGGGGCCTACGAGCAGTACTTC. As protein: CASTTGGTGAYEQYF.

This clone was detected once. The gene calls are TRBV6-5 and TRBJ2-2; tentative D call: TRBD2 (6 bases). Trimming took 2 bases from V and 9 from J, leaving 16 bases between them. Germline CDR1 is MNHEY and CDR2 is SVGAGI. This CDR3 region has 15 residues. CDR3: CASSYDPGSLWELFF. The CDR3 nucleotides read TGTGCCAGCAGTTACGACCCCGGGAGTTTGTGGGAGCTGTTTTTT.

The CDR3 DNA follows: TGTGCCAGCAGCCAAGATGCCGACCCGTGGCTAGCAGCCACAGATACGCAGTATTTT. This encodes CASSQDADPWLAATDTQYF. V and J are TRBV3-1 (or the pseudogene TRBV3-2) and TRBJ2-3; TRBD2 might be the D (5 bases). Germline lookup yields CDR1 LGHDT and CDR2 YNNKEL (reference sequence). The CDR3 runs to 19 residues. V was shortened by 0 bases and J by 2 bases, with 21 bases between the two germline ends.

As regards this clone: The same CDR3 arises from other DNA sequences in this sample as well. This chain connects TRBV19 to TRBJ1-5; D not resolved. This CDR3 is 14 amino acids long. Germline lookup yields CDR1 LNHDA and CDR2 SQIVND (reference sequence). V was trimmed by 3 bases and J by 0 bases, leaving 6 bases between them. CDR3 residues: CASSIGSSNQPQHF. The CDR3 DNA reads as TGTGCCAGTAGTATCGGGAGTAGCAATCAGCCCCAGCATTTT.

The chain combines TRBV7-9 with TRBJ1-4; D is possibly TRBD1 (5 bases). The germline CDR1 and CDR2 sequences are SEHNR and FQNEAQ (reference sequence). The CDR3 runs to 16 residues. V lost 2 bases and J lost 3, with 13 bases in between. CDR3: CASSLTAGLANEKLFF. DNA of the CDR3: TGTGCCAGCAGCTTAACGGCAGGGTTGGCTAATGAAAAACTGTTTTTT.

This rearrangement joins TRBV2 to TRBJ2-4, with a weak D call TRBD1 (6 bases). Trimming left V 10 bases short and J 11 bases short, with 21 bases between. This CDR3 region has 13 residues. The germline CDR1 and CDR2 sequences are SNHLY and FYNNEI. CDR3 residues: CATEGQTRGVQYF. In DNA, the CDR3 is TGTGCCACCGAGGGACAAACGAGGGGCGTTCAGTACTTC.

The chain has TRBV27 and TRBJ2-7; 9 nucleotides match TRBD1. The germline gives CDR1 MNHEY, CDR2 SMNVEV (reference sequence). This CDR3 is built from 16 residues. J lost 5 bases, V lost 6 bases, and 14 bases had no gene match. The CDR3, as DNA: TGTGCCAGCAGACCCCCGGGACAGGGTTTGCGCGACGAGCAGTACTTC. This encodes CASRPPGQGLRDEQYF.